This T cell receptor (beta chain) derives from a study of T cells in Graves' hyperthyroidism and ophthalmopathy. Study-wide findings and caveats: Ophthalmopathy, as predicted by the model, came a median around 6 months after the prediction.

The CDR3 runs 15 residues. V dropped 3 bases and J dropped 4 bases, with 15 bases sitting between them. Germline CDR1 is SEHNR and CDR2 is FQNEAQ (reference sequence). The investigators amplified TCR beta CDR3 regions from RNA transcripts. During a first-round RT-PCR of the TCR CDR3, the HTBI primer set was used. TCRdb reprocessed the multiplex PCR reads with MiXCR, giving one entry per CDR3 protein. The table includes under 350,000 distinct CDR3 sequences, about 14% detected once. This clonotype showed up many times. Its target is not known. V and J are TRBV7-9 and TRBJ1-2; no definite D call. This clonotype was sampled from a young woman with Graves' hyperthyroidism that later progressed to Graves' ophthalmopathy. Sequencing used blood. CDR3 sequence reads: CASSFVLGLTYGYTF. For the CDR3, the DNA is TGTGCCAGCAGCTTTGTGTTAGGACTGACCTATGGCTACACCTTC. Based on the CDR3 plus reference TRBV7-9 and TRBJ1-2, the full variable domain is DTGVSQNPRHKITKRGQNVTFRCDPISEHNRLYWYRQTLGQGPEFLTYFQNEAQLEKSRLLSDRFSAERPKGSFSTLEIQRTEQGDSAMYLCASSFVLGLTYGYTFGSGTRLTVV.